One sample yielded the 32 T cell receptor beta chains listed below, sequenced in a study of liver allograft versus peripheral blood T cells. Study information: Transplanted-liver T cell receptor repertoires were compared with recipients' peripheral blood repertoires.

Via MiXCR, TCRdb re-called the reads, giving one row per CDR3 protein. Here the sample spans fewer than 2,000 distinct CDR3 sequences, over 12% being singletons. These receptors originate from a human patient who had a liver transplant. Some T cells may be the graft donor's.

This chain links TRBV18 with TRBJ1-6; D is unresolved. Germline values: CDR1 KGHSH, CDR2 LQKENI. The CDR3 spans 14 residues. V was trimmed by 0 bases and J by 8 bases, leaving 8 bases between them. This CDR3 reads CASSPPGSDSPLHF. In DNA, the CDR3 is TGTGCCAGCTCACCACCGGGGTCCGATTCACCCCTCCACTTT.

This clonotype is medium-sized in the sample. The chain uses TRBV12-3 or TRBV12-4 and TRBJ2-7; TRBD1 matches 12 bases. V dropped 4 bases and J dropped 3; count of bases not matched to a gene: 13. The CDR3 extends over 18 amino acids. DNA for the CDR3: TGTGCCAGCAGTTCTAACCCGGGGACAGGGGGCAAATTCTACGAGCAGTACTTC. It is translated as CASSSNPGTGGKFYEQYF.

This clonotype is labeled large. The chain employs TRBV6-5 and TRBJ1-2; tentatively, D is TRBD1 (5 bases). CDR3 length: 14 residues. The V end lost 7 bases, the J end lost 7 bases, and 19 bases lay between the germline ends. Germline V gives CDR1 MNHEY, CDR2 SVGAGI. DNA for the CDR3: TGTGCCAGCACCCTATCTGGAGGGGTCGGTGGCTACACCTTC. It encodes CASTLSGGVGGYTF.

Sample share makes this clonotype medium-sized. This chain joins TRBV28 and TRBJ1-5; weak D call: TRBD1 (6 bases). The germline V gene has CDR1 MDHEN and CDR2 SYDVKM. With 3 bases removed from V and 4 bases from J, the gap between germline ends came to 10 bases. CDR3 length equals 14 residues. The CDR3 is CASSLWGANQPQHF. The CDR3, as DNA: TGTGCCAGCAGTTTGTGGGGGGCAAATCAGCCCCAGCATTTT.

By proportion, this clonotype is medium-sized. The chain employs TRBV7-9 and TRBJ2-1; 8 positions match TRBD1. This CDR3 has 16 amino acids. With 6 bases clipped from V and 7 bases from J, the junction kept 14 bases outside the gene matches. Germline V lookup: CDR1 SEHNR, CDR2 FQNEAQ (reference sequence). The chain's CDR3 is CASRQSPGQVANEQFF. The CDR3 DNA follows: TGTGCCAGCAGGCAATCCCCGGGACAGGTTGCGAATGAGCAGTTCTTC.

This clonotype qualifies as medium-sized. V and J are TRBV12-3 or TRBV12-4 and TRBJ2-7; tentatively, D is TRBD1 (7 bases). The CDR3 spans 15 residues. Trimming left V 5 bases short and J 0 bases short, with 14 bases between. The CDR3 DNA reads TGTGCCAGCAGTGCGGGACAGCTACTCTCCTACGAGCAGTACTTC. It is translated as CASSAGQLLSYEQYF.

This clonotype qualifies as large. The chain couples TRBV6-1 to TRBJ1-3; D not certain. The V end lost 7 bases, the J end lost 5 bases, and 18 bases lay between the germline ends. Germline V gene lookup returns CDR1 MNHNS and CDR2 SASEGT. The CDR3 runs to 15 residues. Here the CDR3 reads CASTLIGEGRNTIYF. In nucleotides, the CDR3 is TGTGCCAGCACCCTGATCGGGGAGGGCAGAAACACCATATATTTT.

Only a few counts were recorded for this clonotype. It differs at one base from a far larger clone, so likely a read error. The genes are TRBV6-2 or TRBV6-3 and TRBJ1-6; a possible D gene is TRBD1 (6 bases). The germline CDR1 and CDR2 sequences are MNHEY and SVGEGT. The CDR3 has 13 residues. Trimming took 5 bases from V and 9 from J, leaving 11 bases between them. Here the CDR3 DNA reads TGTGCCAGCAGTGGGCAGGGGCGTTCACCCCTCCACTTT. Translating gives CASSGQGRSPLHF.

Turning to this clonotype: A much larger clone lies one base from this, so it may be a read error. CDR3 loop: CASSRTGANEEYF. In DNA form, the CDR3 reads TGTGCCAGCAGCCGGACAGGCGCCAACGAGGAGTACTTC. The chain recombines TRBV6-5 with TRBJ2-7; TRBD1 matches at 7 bases. Germline V CDR1 and CDR2: MNHEY, SVGAGI. This CDR3 region has 13 residues.

By frequency in the sample, this clonotype is large. This sequence joins TRBV15 and TRBJ1-2; a weak D match, TRBD1 (5 bases). CDR1 and CDR2 from the germline V gene are LNHNV and YYDKDF (reference sequence). V shed 1 base and J shed 2 bases, with 20 bases lying between them. This CDR3 has 18 amino acids. CDR3 protein: CATSRGVRAGGPNYGYTF. The CDR3 nucleotides are TGTGCCACCAGCAGAGGGGTCAGGGCGGGAGGACCGAACTATGGCTACACCTTC.

This clonotype rates as medium-sized (0.01 to 0.1%). The chain couples TRBV18 to TRBJ2-1; 11 positions agree with TRBD2. Germline V gene data show CDR1 as KGHSH and CDR2 as LQKENI. Trimming cost V 7 bases and J 5 bases; bases outside gene matches: 7. The length of the CDR3 is 15 residues. CDR3 residues: CASFMRLAGHNEQFF. The CDR3 nucleotides read TGTGCCAGCTTTATGCGACTAGCGGGGCACAATGAGCAGTTCTTC.

This clonotype came up a few times. The chain is built from TRBV3-1 and TRBJ2-3, with 14 bases that match TRBD2. Germline trimming cut 6 bases from V and 5 bases from J; bases unmatched to any gene: 4. The CDR3 contains 15 residues. The germline V gene encodes CDR1 LGHDT and CDR2 YNNKEL (reference sequence). The CDR3 DNA sequence: TGTGCCAGCAGTCGACTAGCGGGGGGGAGAGATACGCAGTATTTT. Protein sequence: CASSRLAGGRDTQYF.

This clonotype has only one observation. The chain links TRBV11-1 to TRBJ2-1; tentative D call: TRBD2 (6 bases). Per the germline V gene, CDR1 is SGHAT and CDR2 is FQDESV (reference sequence). Trimming shortened V by 4 bases and J by 2 bases, and 9 bases separated the two germline ends. The CDR3 is 14 amino acids. CDR3 loop: CASSSGVPYNEQFF. The CDR3 region has the DNA TGTGCCAGCAGCTCGGGGGTTCCCTACAATGAGCAGTTCTTC.

For the CDR3, the DNA is TGTGCCAGCACCTACCGGGGCACAGATACGCAGTATTTT. Amino acid sequence: CASTYRGTDTQYF. J is TRBJ2-3 and V is TRBV5-4, with unresolved D. Trimming pared 6 bases from V and 1 base from J, leaving 9 bases between. This CDR3 comprises 13 residues. Germline CDR1 is SGHNT and CDR2 is YYREEE (reference sequence).

By sample share, this clonotype is medium-sized (0.01 to 0.1%). The rearrangement joins TRBV28 to TRBJ2-2; no clear D gene. This CDR3 comprises 15 residues. Trimming took 4 bases from V and 1 from J, leaving 10 bases between them. Per germline, CDR1 MDHEN and CDR2 SYDVKM. The CDR3 sequence is CASSWSGLNTGELFF. DNA for the CDR3: TGTGCCAGCAGTTGGTCCGGCCTGAACACCGGGGAGCTGTTTTTT.

This clonotype occurred a few times. This sequence joins TRBV12-5 and TRBJ2-4, with D possibly TRBD1 on 5 matching bases. From germline, CDR1 is LGHNT and CDR2 FRNRAP. V lost 7 bases and J lost 7, with 17 bases in between. The CDR3 has 14 residues. CDR3 in amino acids: CASAPGSTVNIQYF. As DNA, the CDR3 is TGTGCTAGTGCCCCCGGGTCGACAGTTAACATTCAGTACTTC.

Here the CDR3 DNA reads TGTGCCAGCAGCCAAGATCAAGGGACAGAGTTCAACGAGCAGTACTTC. Translation: CASSQDQGTEFNEQYF. The chain combines TRBV4-2 with TRBJ2-7; 7 bases map to TRBD1. V was pared by 0 bases and J by 5 bases, with 10 bases of the junction left unmatched. Germline lookup yields CDR1 LGHNA and CDR2 YNFKEQ. The CDR3 runs to 16 residues.

By frequency in the sample, this clonotype is large. This sequence joins TRBV6-5 and TRBJ2-7, with 13 bases that match TRBD2. Germline CDR1 and CDR2: MNHEY and SVGAGI. The trim removed 4 bases at V and 4 bases at J, leaving 4 bases unmatched. There are 15 residues in the CDR3. CDR3 amino acids: CASSFGTSGVYEQYF. DNA of the CDR3: TGTGCCAGCAGTTTCGGGACTAGCGGGGTATACGAGCAGTACTTC.

By sample fraction, this clonotype is medium-sized. The chain carries TRBV7-2 and TRBJ2-1, with TRBD2 identical over 13 bases. V shed 5 bases, J shed 10 bases, and the junction held 11 bases outside the gene matches. This CDR3 spans 16 amino acids. CDR1 and CDR2 (germline): SGHTA, FQGNSA. Written as DNA, the CDR3 is TGTGCCAGCAGCCCCCCAGGACTAGCGGGGGCACAGGAGCAGTTCTTC. It encodes CASSPPGLAGAQEQFF.

This clonotype is labeled medium-sized. The CDR3: CAWRAARGRTSYEQYF. CDR3 nucleotides: TGTGCCTGGAGAGCGGCCCGGGGGAGAACGTCCTACGAGCAGTACTTC. The chain couples TRBV30 to TRBJ2-7, with D perhaps TRBD2 (6 bases). Trimming removed 3 bases from V and 1 base from J, with 19 bases in between. Per the germline V gene, CDR1 is GTSNPN and CDR2 is SVGIG (reference sequence). There are 16 residues in the CDR3.

This clonotype is medium-sized within its sample. The CDR3 sequence is CSASLMTGVVTNEKLFF. CDR3 coding DNA: TGCAGTGCTAGTCTTATGACAGGGGTGGTGACTAATGAAAAACTGTTTTTT. The chain carries TRBV20-1 and TRBJ1-4; 8 nucleotides agree with TRBD1. The length of the CDR3 is 17 residues. J was trimmed by 2 bases and V by 3 bases; bases with no gene match: 11. Per the germline V gene, CDR1 is DFQATT and CDR2 is SNEGSKA (reference sequence).

This clonotype counts as large (0.1 to 1%). The chain joins TRBV6-5 to TRBJ1-3; D is undetermined. Germline V gene sequence: CDR1 MNHEY, CDR2 SVGAGI. CDR3 length equals 14 residues. V lost 4 bases to trimming and J lost 1 base, with 8 bases between them. The CDR3 here is CASSFARSGNTIYF. CDR3 sequence (DNA): TGTGCCAGCAGTTTCGCGCGGTCTGGAAACACCATATATTTT.

In its sample, this clonotype ranks as medium-sized. V gene TRBV28 combines with J gene TRBJ1-2, with D tentatively TRBD1 (5 bases). Germline assignment: CDR1 MDHEN and CDR2 SYDVKM. V lost 5 bases to trimming and J lost 0 bases, with 13 bases between them. The CDR3 contains 15 residues. The CDR3 spells CASSGADPTNYGYTF. CDR3 coding DNA: TGTGCCAGCAGTGGGGCAGACCCTACTAACTATGGCTACACCTTC.

By proportion, this clonotype is large (0.1 to 1%). The V and J genes are TRBV10-3 and TRBJ1-2; a weak D match, TRBD1 (5 bases). Trimming left V 5 bases short and J 2 bases short, with 21 bases between. The CDR3 is 17 amino acids. Germline CDR1 reads ENHRY; CDR2 reads SYGVKD. Here the CDR3 reads CAISYTGGGGGNYGYTF. Here the CDR3 DNA reads TGTGCCATCAGTTACACAGGAGGCGGCGGGGGAAACTATGGCTACACCTTC.

This clonotype is medium-sized by share. J is TRBJ1-1 and V is TRBV10-3; D perhaps matches TRBD1 (5 bases). Germline CDR1 reads ENHRY; CDR2 reads SYGVKD. CDR3 length: 14 residues. The ends were cut back, 4 bases at V and 4 bases at J, with 13 bases in the middle. CDR3 sequence: CAISVGQGFTEAFF. Written as DNA, the CDR3 is TGTGCCATCAGTGTGGGGCAGGGTTTCACTGAAGCTTTCTTT.

Sample share makes this clonotype medium-sized. This rearrangement joins TRBV28 to TRBJ2-1, with 9 bases lining up with TRBD2. The germline V gene has CDR1 MDHEN and CDR2 SYDVKM. J lost 5 bases, V lost 4 bases, and 9 bases had no gene match. CDR3 length: 16 amino acids. CDR3 nucleotide sequence: TGTGCCAGCAGTTCCCCCGGGACTAGCTTCGACAATGAGCAGTTCTTC. Its protein is CASSSPGTSFDNEQFF.

By frequency in the sample, this clonotype is medium-sized. V and J are TRBV6-5 and TRBJ2-1, with 8 bases identical to TRBD2. The length of the CDR3 is 17 residues. The J segment lost 1 base and the V segment lost 7 bases, leaving 12 bases of the junction unmatched. The germline V gene encodes CDR1 MNHEY and CDR2 SVGAGI. CDR3 DNA: TGTGCCAGCACTCCGTGGGGGAGCGGGAGATCCTACAATGAGCAGTTCTTC. Residues: CASTPWGSGRSYNEQFF.

In its sample, this clonotype ranks as medium-sized. The V gene is TRBV20-1, the J gene TRBJ2-1; 8 nucleotides line up with TRBD2. This CDR3 has 12 amino acids. The germline CDR1 and CDR2 sequences are DFQATT and SNEGSKA (reference sequence). Trimming removed 7 bases from V and 4 bases from J; junction bases left unmatched: 3. CDR3 in DNA: TGCAGTGAGGGCGGGGGGTACAATGAGCAGTTCTTC. Encoded protein: CSEGGGYNEQFF.

This clonotype is classed as large. The chain links TRBV18 to TRBJ1-4; D is perhaps TRBD1 (6 bases). The CDR3 sequence is 16 residues long. Between the trimmed V and J ends, which lost 2 bases and 8 bases, there was a span of 18 bases. Germline V gene sequence: CDR1 KGHSH, CDR2 LQKENI. Written as DNA, the CDR3 is TGTGCCAGCTCACCATCTCAACAGGGCGTTAGAGAAAAACTGTTTTTT. It encodes CASSPSQQGVREKLFF. Based on the CDR3 plus reference TRBV18 and TRBJ1-4, the full variable domain is NAGVMQNPRHLVRRRGQEARLRCSPMKGHSHVYWYRQLPEEGLKFMVYLQKENIIDESGMPKERFSAEFPKEGPSILRIQQVVRGDSAAYFCASSPSQQGVREKLFFGSGTQLSVL.

This clonotype qualifies as medium-sized. The chain combines TRBV6-6 with TRBJ2-3; tentatively, D is TRBD2 (5 bases). Deletions cut 7 bases from V and 6 bases from J, with 17 bases between. This CDR3 has 14 residues. The germline V gene has CDR1 MNHNY and CDR2 SVGAGI (reference sequence). The CDR3 region is CASTQWLAGDTQYF. CDR3 DNA: TGTGCCAGCACCCAGTGGCTAGCCGGGGATACGCAGTATTTT.

This clonotype is medium-sized in the sample. CDR3 in amino acids: CASSLQRDPQNTQYF. The CDR3 DNA is TGTGCCAGCAGTTTACAGCGGGATCCTCAAAACACGCAGTATTTT. This sequence joins TRBV27 and TRBJ2-3; TRBD2 matches at 7 bases. The germline V gene has CDR1 MNHEY and CDR2 SMNVEV (reference sequence). Trimming at V came to 2 bases and at J to 9 bases, leaving 11 bases not matched to a gene. This CDR3 has 15 residues.

This clonotype is judged medium-sized. This chain links TRBV19 with TRBJ1-1; possible D gene TRBD1, 6 bases. With 6 bases removed from V and 0 bases from J, the gap between germline ends came to 11 bases. Germline values: CDR1 LNHDA, CDR2 SQIVND (reference sequence). The CDR3 has 14 residues. In DNA form, the CDR3 reads TGTGCCAGTAGGAGCAGGGACATGAACACTGAAGCTTTCTTT. Amino acid sequence: CASRSRDMNTEAFF.